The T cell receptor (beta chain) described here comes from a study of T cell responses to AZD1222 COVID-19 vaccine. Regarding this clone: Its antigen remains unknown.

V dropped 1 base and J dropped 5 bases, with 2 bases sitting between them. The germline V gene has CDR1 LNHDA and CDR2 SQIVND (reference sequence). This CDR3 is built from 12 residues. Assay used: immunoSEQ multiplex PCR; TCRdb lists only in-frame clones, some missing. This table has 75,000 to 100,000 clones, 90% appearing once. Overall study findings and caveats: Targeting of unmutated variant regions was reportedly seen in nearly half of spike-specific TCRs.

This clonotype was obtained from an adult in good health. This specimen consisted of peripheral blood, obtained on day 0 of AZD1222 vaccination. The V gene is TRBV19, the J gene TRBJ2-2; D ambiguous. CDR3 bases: TGTGCCAGTAGTATAGGTACCGGGGAGCTGTTTTTT. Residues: CASSIGTGELFF. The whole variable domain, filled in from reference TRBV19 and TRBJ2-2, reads DGGITQSPKYLFRKEGQNVTLSCEQNLNHDAMYWYRQDPGQGLRLIYYSQIVNDFQKGDIAEGYSVSREKKESFPLTVTSAQKNPTAFYLCASSIGTGELFFGEGSRLTVL.